This entry describes one T cell receptor beta chain. What it binds is unknown. These data originate in a study of CXCR3-negative and CXCR3-positive naive CD8 T cells. Study at large: The total count of TRB reads reached 110 million to 150 million, and each library contributed about 1.5 +/- 0.3 million.

UMI-tagged TRB cDNA libraries were built via 5' RACE. TCRdb re-called the 5' RACE reads, yielding one record per CDR3 amino acid sequence without DNA. Recorded here are roughly 59,000 distinct CDR3 sequences; the top ten clones represent 0.7% to 0.8%. Germline V gene sequence: CDR1 SGHVS, CDR2 FNYEAQ. The CDR3 spans 15 residues. Cells classed as naive CD8+ T cells were CD45RO-CCR7+CD27+CD95-. Whole-study results and caveats: TRB CDR3 hydrophobicity was greater in CXCR3-positive naive cells than in CXCR3-negative naive cells. Expression of CXCR3 was partially reduced after cryopreservation, and fresh PBMCs were used in most assays. Similar TRBV-TRBJ gene usage was seen in naive CXCR3-negative and CXCR3-positive cells, but not in memory cells.

The sequenced sample consisted of naive CXCR3+ CD8+ T cells from blood. Subset denoted: CD45RO-CCR7+CD27+CD95- naive CD8+ T cells expressing CXCR3 (TNR3+). The chain uses TRBV7-6 and TRBJ1-6; with no DNA, the TCRdb D assignment of TRBD1 cannot be verified. The sequence came from a human donor in good health. Some clones in this sample may be carry-over from other donors' samples. This CDR3 reads CASSSADSSLLPLHF.